These 15 T cell receptor beta chains came from one sample sequenced in a study of T-cell memory formation after mild COVID-19. TCRdb independently ran MiXCR on the 5' RACE reads; one entry per CDR3 protein. The sample yields around 150,000 distinct CDR3 sequences, about 14% seen once. Sequenced sample: PBMCs or a T cell subset sorted from them (not recorded which). These receptors originate from an adult woman who had mild COVID-19 (a few samples of this study predate the infection). Cell type and time point are not known.

This clonotype was seen only a few times. The chain uses TRBV7-9 and TRBJ2-2; D is undetermined. This CDR3 comprises 17 residues. Germline loops: CDR1 SEHNR, CDR2 FQNEAQ (reference sequence). The V gene lost 0 bases and the J gene lost 0 bases, with 11 bases spanning the gap. Here the CDR3 reads CASSLALGSANTGELFF. CDR3 sequence (DNA): TGTGCCAGCAGCTTAGCGCTGGGGTCCGCGAACACCGGGGAGCTGTTTTTT.

This clonotype has just a few counts. This chain joins TRBV29-1 and TRBJ2-7; D is ambiguous. The V gene lost 5 bases and the J gene lost 3 bases, with 11 bases spanning the gap. The germline V gene encodes CDR1 SQVTM and CDR2 ANQGSEA. The CDR3 contains 12 residues. The CDR3 sequence is CSVYQNHYEQYF. CDR3 bases: TGCAGCGTTTATCAGAACCACTACGAGCAGTACTTC.

The genes are TRBV5-6 and TRBJ2-1, with D hard to call. The CDR3 has 15 residues. V shed 0 bases and J shed 2 bases, with 9 bases lying between them. Looked up from germline, CDR1 is SGHDT and CDR2 is YYEEEE. CDR3 amino acids: CASSLVWVTYNEQFF. The CDR3 bases are TGTGCCAGCAGCTTGGTATGGGTTACCTACAATGAGCAGTTCTTC.

This chain connects TRBV6-5 to TRBJ2-1, with TRBD2 matching 12 bases. V was pared by 4 bases and J by 8 bases, with 9 bases of the junction left unmatched. From germline, CDR1 is MNHEY and CDR2 SVGAGI. The length of the CDR3 is 16 residues. DNA of the CDR3: TGTGCCAGCAGTTTCCTCCTAGCGGGAGGGCCAGATGAGCAGTTCTTC. It yields the protein CASSFLLAGGPDEQFF.

The rearrangement joins TRBV6-6 to TRBJ2-7, with 13 bases matching TRBD2. Germline loops: CDR1 MNHNY, CDR2 SVGAGI (reference sequence). After removal of 4 bases from V and 6 bases from J, the junction contained 6 bases not matched to a gene. This CDR3 is 15 amino acids long. The CDR3 here is CASSLSLAGGVEQYF. The DNA of the CDR3 is TGTGCCAGCAGTTTGTCACTAGCGGGAGGGGTCGAGCAGTACTTC.

The chain recombines TRBV20-1 with TRBJ1-4; maybe TRBD1 (5 bases). This CDR3 contains 12 residues. Germline V CDR1 and CDR2: DFQATT, SNEGSKA (reference sequence). V gave up 5 bases and J gave up 4 bases, with 8 bases separating them. CDR3 in amino acids: CSAAGFNEKLFF. The DNA for the CDR3 is TGCAGTGCTGCAGGGTTTAATGAAAAACTGTTTTTT.

This chain joins TRBV7-9 and TRBJ2-2; TRBD2 matches at 12 bases. Germline V gene sequence: CDR1 SEHNR, CDR2 FQNEAQ (reference sequence). V lost 5 bases and J lost 7; bases outside the gene matches: 8. The CDR3 runs 16 residues. CDR3 DNA sequence: TGTGCCAGCAGCCCAACTCGGACTAGCGGGAACGGGGAGCTGTTTTTT. This encodes CASSPTRTSGNGELFF.

This clonotype was recorded many times. This CDR3 is CASSSQVNEQFF. In nucleotides, the CDR3 is TGTGCCAGCAGCTCCCAAGTCAATGAGCAGTTCTTC. This chain connects TRBV7-9 to TRBJ2-1; no reliable D call. Germline V gene lookup returns CDR1 SEHNR and CDR2 FQNEAQ (reference sequence). The CDR3 loop spans 12 amino acids. The ends were cut back, 4 bases at V and 6 bases at J, with 7 bases in the middle.

This clonotype was detected only a few times. The rearrangement joins TRBV7-9 to TRBJ1-6; 7 bases agree with TRBD1. From germline, CDR1 is SEHNR and CDR2 FQNEAQ (reference sequence). Trimming took 5 bases from V and 7 from J; bases not matched to a gene: 11. The length of the CDR3 is 16 residues. The CDR3 here is CASSLNRGLINSPLHF. Here the CDR3 DNA reads TGTGCCAGCAGCCTCAACAGGGGCCTTATCAATTCACCCCTCCACTTT.

The chain is built from TRBV4-3 and TRBJ2-7, with D possibly being TRBD1 or TRBD2 (6 bases each). Trimming removed 5 bases from V and 4 bases from J, with 12 bases in between. CDR1 LGHNA and CDR2 YSLEER come from the germline V gene. This CDR3 has 13 amino acids. CDR3 sequence: CASSTRGGYEQYF. The CDR3 DNA reads TGCGCCAGCAGCACTAGAGGGGGGTACGAGCAGTACTTC.

This clonotype has a handful of counts. This chain joins TRBV30 and TRBJ1-5, with D unclear. The CDR3 contains 13 residues. From germline, CDR1 is GTSNPN and CDR2 SVGIG (reference sequence). V lost 2 bases to trimming and J lost 6 bases, with 11 bases between them. The chain's CDR3 is CAWSMAAGQPQHF. In DNA form, the CDR3 reads TGTGCCTGGAGTATGGCCGCAGGTCAGCCCCAGCATTTT. Full variable domain (missing parts from reference TRBV30 and TRBJ1-5): SQTIHQWPATLVQPVGSPLSLECTVEGTSNPNLYWYRQAAGRGLQLLFYSVGIGQISSEVPQNLSASRPQDRQFILSSKKLLLSDSGFYLCAWSMAAGQPQHFGDGTRLSIL.

This clonotype was detected only a few times. The chain has TRBV9 and TRBJ2-3, with D perhaps assigned TRBD1 or TRBD2 (5 bases each). The CDR3 runs to 16 residues. Trimming pared 4 bases from V and 6 bases from J, leaving 21 bases between. The germline CDR1 and CDR2 sequences are SGDLS and YYNGEE. The CDR3 reads CASSPRGPGRSDTQYF. CDR3 sequence (DNA): TGTGCCAGCAGCCCAAGGGGACCCGGCAGGAGTGATACGCAGTATTTT. The whole variable domain, remainder taken from reference TRBV9 and TRBJ2-3, is DSGVTQTPKHLITATGQRVTLRCSPRSGDLSVYWYQQSLDQGLQFLIQYYNGEERAKGNILERFSAQQFPDLHSELNLSSLELGDSALYFCASSPRGPGRSDTQYFGPGTRLTVL.

In this sample, this clonotype turned up a few times. This chain connects TRBV12-3 or TRBV12-4 to TRBJ2-3; D possibly matches TRBD1 or TRBD2 (6 bases each). The V gene lost 3 bases and the J gene lost 4 bases, with 20 bases spanning the gap. The CDR3 covers 17 residues. The CDR3 here is CASSLWREGGRADTQYF. CDR3 DNA sequence: TGTGCCAGCAGTTTGTGGCGAGAGGGGGGAAGGGCAGATACGCAGTATTTT.

This clonotype has more than one count but fewer than ten. The gene calls are TRBV5-6 and TRBJ1-2, with D possibly being TRBD1 (5 bases). Germline-derived CDR1 and CDR2 are SGHDT and YYEEEE. This CDR3 has 14 amino acids. Trimming took off 0 bases at V and 4 bases at J, with 10 bases between the two ends. DNA for the CDR3: TGTGCCAGCAGCTTGGAGGGCAGGGTCTATGGCTACACCTTC. Its translation is CASSLEGRVYGYTF.

The genes are TRBV4-1 and TRBJ1-2, with no clear D. Germline V gene sequence: CDR1 MGHRA, CDR2 YSYEKL. Trimming removed 4 bases at V and 8 bases at J, with 23 bases between. CDR3 size: 16 residues. CDR3: CASSLTIGTETFGYTF. CDR3 DNA: TGCGCCAGCAGCCTAACGATCGGCACGGAGACTTTCGGCTACACCTTC.